Sequencing of this T cell receptor beta chain was carried out in a study of tumor T cells in aggressive B-cell lymphoma (dated by TCRdb to the late 2010s). Receptor libraries were prepared by the immunoSEQ multiplex PCR assay. TCRdb obtained this table from immuneACCESS and retained in-frame rearrangements with V and J assigned. These tables miss some clones; where compared with another copy, unresolved V genes account for less than half of the shortfall, and the remainder is unexplained. This sample has several thousand clones in its table, and about 85% of those were observed once. The top ten constitute 3.4% of the sample. Including the terminal cysteine and phenylalanine, the CDR3 comprises 13 residues. Only CDR3 DNA is held: 39 bases, read in frame from base 1. Taken from the germline V gene, the CDR1 and CDR2 loops are SGHAT and FQNNGV. Trimming removed 3 bases from V and 4 bases from J, leaving 9 bases between the germline ends.

As to this clone: There is no known antigen for this receptor. Base-call qualities are not available, and no considerably larger clone is one nucleotide away.

The source is an adult with diffuse large B cell lymphoma. Rearrangement joined TRBV11-2 to TRBJ1-1; TRBD1 could be the D gene, as 5 bases match. Sequenced: tumor tissue. The DNA sequence is given as TGTGCCAGCAGCTTGGGACTGGGCACTGAAGCTTTCTTT. Its amino acids are CASSLGLGTEAFF.